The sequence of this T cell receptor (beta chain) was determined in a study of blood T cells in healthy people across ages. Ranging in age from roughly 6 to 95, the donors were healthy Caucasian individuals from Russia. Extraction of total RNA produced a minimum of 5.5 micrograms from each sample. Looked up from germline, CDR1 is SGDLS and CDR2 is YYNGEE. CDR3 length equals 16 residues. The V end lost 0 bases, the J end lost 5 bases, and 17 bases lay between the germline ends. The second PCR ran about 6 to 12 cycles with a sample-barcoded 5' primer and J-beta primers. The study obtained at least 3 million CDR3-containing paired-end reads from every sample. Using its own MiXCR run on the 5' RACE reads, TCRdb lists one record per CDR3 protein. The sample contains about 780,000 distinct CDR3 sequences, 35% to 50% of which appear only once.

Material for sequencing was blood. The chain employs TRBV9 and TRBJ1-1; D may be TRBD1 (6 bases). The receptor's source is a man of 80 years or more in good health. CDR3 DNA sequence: TGTGCCAGCAGCGTAGATGAGACCGGGGGCGGTACTGAAGCTTTCTTT. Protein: CASSVDETGGGTEAFF.